This TCR beta chain derives from a study of PD-L1 blockade in urothelial cancer. Turning to the study itself: Bladder-origin urothelial cancer in males covered about 90% of the roughly 30 patients. Analyses were performed on blood at 3 weeks after treatment start (the second dose) and at 6 weeks. Study patients had been treated with 0 to 3 previous chemotherapy regimens.

This CDR3 is built from 12 residues. V was shortened by 5 bases and J by 5 bases, with 9 bases between the two germline ends. Germline values: CDR1 SGHTA, CDR2 FQGTGA. The data were produced by immunoSEQ multiplex PCR, yet TCRdb's version contains in-frame clones alone and is incomplete. Among more than 35,000 clones listed, approximately 78% were seen once. Patients yielded 1 to 8 samples each, pretreatment and on-treatment. The gene calls are TRBV7-3 and TRBJ1-1; D unresolved. The sample in question was PBMCs, obtained around atezolizumab (anti-PD-L1) treatment. The receptor comes from a man between 65 and 80 years old with urothelial cancer. The CDR3, as DNA: TGTGCCAGCAGCCTCCCGGGTACTGAAGCTTTCTTT. As protein: CASSLPGTEAFF.